This entry concerns a single T cell receptor beta chain. What it binds is not known. Germline CDR1 and CDR2: MNHEY and SVGAGI. The CDR3 contains 14 residues. V lost 8 bases, J lost 4 bases, and 17 bases lay in between. The sample comes from a study of radiotherapy plus CTLA-4 blockade in lung cancer. The overall study: Overall, less than 20% of patients showed an objective response, while over 30% attained disease control. Study observations and caveats: Response, reportedly, was best predicted by interferon-beta along with early blood T cell clone dynamics. In blood, tumor-derived TCR clones expanded after radiotherapy plus ipilimumab.

Those with chemo-refractory metastatic non-small-cell lung cancer were treated with focal radiation combined with CTLA-4 blockade using ipilimumab. Clones were read by immunoSEQ multiplex PCR, and TCRdb kept only the in-frame ones, dropping some. The sample has roughly 45,000 clones; roughly 67% are singletons. The starting material was peripheral blood, obtained from a patient treated with radiotherapy plus ipilimumab. This rearrangement joins TRBV6-5 to TRBJ1-2; D is perhaps TRBD1 (6 bases). The receptor was isolated from a human donor with non-small cell lung cancer who had a partial response to radiotherapy plus ipilimumab. The chain's CDR3 is CASRQTAGAYGYTF. CDR3 coding DNA: TGTGCCAGCCGTCAAACGGCGGGGGCCTATGGCTACACCTTC.